This T cell receptor beta chain was obtained from a study of Graves' ophthalmopathy and Graves' hyperthyroidism. Notes on the study in general: A model of 13 signatures distinguished ophthalmopathy from stable hyperthyroidism at around 90% sensitivity and 81.08% specificity.

CDR1 is MNHEY and CDR2 is SVGAGI in the germline V gene. This CDR3 has 16 residues. Absence of ophthalmopathy within 18 months of follow-up defined stable hyperthyroidism. Among the hyperthyroidism patients, all were newly diagnosed, aged 18 to 65, with under 2 months' duration. Researchers turned away patients with other autoimmune diseases, uncontrolled infections, pregnancy or lactation. With respect to this clonotype: What it recognizes is unknown. Sequence at one end of the junction differs from germline and may be a read error.

Amplified TCR beta CDR3 regions were obtained using RNA transcripts as template. Second-round multiplex PCR came after a first-round RT-PCR that employed HTBI primers. TCRdb reanalysed the multiplex PCR reads using MiXCR and keeps one entry per CDR3 protein. The repertoire holds fewer than 650,000 distinct CDR3 sequences, with 22% as singletons. The receptor's source is a woman between 18 and 29 years old with stable Graves' hyperthyroidism. Some clones in this sample may be carry-over from other donors' samples. The sequenced sample was peripheral blood. V and J are TRBV6-5 and TRBJ1-5, with a weak D call TRBD1 (5 bases). CDR3 nucleotides: TGTGCCAGCAGTCACTTACAGGTCTATAGTAATCAGCTCCAGCATTTT. Its protein product is CASSHLQVYSNQLQHF.